The 28 T cell receptor beta chains presented below share a single source sample, sequenced in a study of early T cells in non-severe SARS-CoV-2 infection. TCRdb reanalysed the 5' RACE reads using MiXCR and keeps one entry per CDR3 protein. The data contain tens of thousands of distinct CDR3 sequences, over 10% of them singletons. Sequencing used whole blood. These receptors originate from an adult who was a healthcare worker with PCR-confirmed SARS-CoV-2 infection or an uninfected control (not recorded which).

This chain joins TRBV19 and TRBJ2-2, with 8 bases fitting TRBD1. Germline loops: CDR1 LNHDA, CDR2 SQIVND (reference sequence). The V gene end was trimmed by 4 bases and the J gene end by 1 base; junction bases not matched to a gene: 5. The CDR3 length is 16 residues. CDR3 protein: CASSTVGQVNTGELFF. In DNA form, the CDR3 reads TGTGCCAGTAGTACAGTGGGACAGGTGAACACCGGGGAGCTGTTTTTT.

The V call is TRBV6-2 or TRBV6-3, the J call TRBJ2-3; 7 nucleotides match TRBD2. Per germline, CDR1 MNHEY and CDR2 SVGEGT. The CDR3 has 14 amino acids. V lost 6 bases, J lost 3 bases, and 6 bases stayed unmatched. CDR3 loop: CASRGLRETDTQYF. In DNA, the CDR3 is TGTGCCAGCAGGGGACTACGGGAAACAGATACGCAGTATTTT.

In this sample, this clonotype turned up a few times. The chain links TRBV5-1 to TRBJ2-7; TRBD2 might be the D (5 bases). The germline CDR1 and CDR2 sequences are SGHRS and YFSETQ. The CDR3 runs to 12 residues. With 3 bases removed from V and 7 bases from J, the gap between germline ends came to 11 bases. CDR3 region: CASSSSRGEQYF. CDR3 coding DNA: TGCGCCAGCAGCTCCTCGCGCGGGGAGCAGTACTTC.

This rearrangement joins TRBV7-4 to TRBJ1-2; 11 bases map to TRBD1. CDR1 and CDR2 from the germline V gene are SGHVT and SQSDAQ. The trim removed 5 bases at V and 8 bases at J, leaving 7 bases unmatched. This CDR3 is built from 14 residues. The CDR3 nucleotides read TGTGCCAGCAGCCGCGGACAGGGGGCGAAGGGCTACACCTTC. It specifies CASSRGQGAKGYTF.

The chain recombines TRBV29-1 with TRBJ1-2; TRBD1 might be the D (5 bases). Looked up from germline, CDR1 is SQVTM and CDR2 is ANQGSEA. This CDR3 has 13 residues. V lost 7 bases and J 0 bases, leaving 12 bases between the germline ends. In nucleotides, the CDR3 is TGCAGCGCCCGAGGGGCAACTAACTATGGCTACACCTTC. Its protein is CSARGATNYGYTF.

This clonotype appeared a few times. The rearrangement links TRBV7-3 to TRBJ2-2; 9 bases match TRBD1. The junction had 11 bases not matched to a gene; V was cut back by 5 bases and J by 1 base. Germline V gene sequence: CDR1 SGHTA, CDR2 FQGTGA. The CDR3 consists of 18 residues. The CDR3 sequence is CASSPGTGRSQNTGELFF. The CDR3 region has the DNA TGTGCCAGCAGCCCCGGGACAGGGAGATCCCAGAACACCGGGGAGCTGTTTTTT.

The chain employs TRBV20-1 and TRBJ2-1; 11 bases map to TRBD2. Germline loops: CDR1 DFQATT, CDR2 SNEGSKA (reference sequence). The J segment lost 3 bases and the V segment lost 6 bases, leaving 1 base of the junction unmatched. The CDR3 extends over 13 amino acids. CDR3 coding DNA: TGCAGTGCGACTAGCGGGAACTACAATGAGCAGTTCTTC. Its translation: CSATSGNYNEQFF.

This clonotype was recorded many times. The chain employs TRBV5-5 and TRBJ1-1, with D hard to call. Germline CDR1 is SGHKS and CDR2 is YYEKEE (reference sequence). The CDR3 totals 14 residues. Trimming removed 2 bases at V and 0 bases at J, with 8 bases between. The CDR3 here is CASSLGIVNTEAFF. CDR3 coding DNA: TGTGCCAGCAGCTTAGGGATAGTGAACACTGAAGCTTTCTTT. Full variable domain (remainder filled in from reference TRBV5-5 and TRBJ1-1): DAGVTQSPTHLIKTRGQQVTLRCSPISGHKSVSWYQQVLGQGPQFIFQYYEKEERGRGNFPDRFSARQFPNYSSELNVNALLLGDSALYLCASSLGIVNTEAFFGQGTRLTVV.

This clonotype was seen more than once but under ten times. The rearrangement uses TRBV5-6 and TRBJ1-6; the D gene is possibly TRBD1 (6 bases). CDR1 and CDR2 (germline): SGHDT, YYEEEE. Between the trimmed V and J ends, which lost 5 bases and 10 bases, there was a span of 19 bases. The CDR3 is 15 amino acids. This CDR3 reads CASSYAMGGRSPLHF. DNA of the CDR3: TGTGCCAGCAGTTACGCCATGGGGGGCCGGTCACCCCTCCACTTT.

The V and J genes are TRBV24-1 and TRBJ2-1; D possibly corresponds to TRBD2 (6 bases). CDR1 and CDR2 from the germline V gene are KGHDR and SFDVKD. V was trimmed by 0 bases and J by 0 bases, leaving 17 bases between them. This CDR3 contains 19 residues. CDR3 DNA: TGTGCCACCAGTGATTTGCAAAATCGCGGGGAGAGCTCCTACAATGAGCAGTTCTTC. Translated, it gives CATSDLQNRGESSYNEQFF.

The V call is TRBV2, the J call TRBJ2-1, with 10 nucleotides matching TRBD1. V trimming: 4 bases; J trimming: 1 base; junction bases outside the gene matches: 7. The CDR3 is 17 residues long. CDR1 and CDR2 (germline): SNHLY, FYNNEI. CDR3: CASSGTGGVGSYNEQFF. Written as DNA, the CDR3 is TGTGCCAGCAGTGGGACAGGGGGAGTAGGGTCCTACAATGAGCAGTTCTTC.

This clonotype was counted only a few times. The chain links TRBV29-1 to TRBJ2-3, with 7 bases lining up with TRBD2. Germline loops: CDR1 SQVTM, CDR2 ANQGSEA. Losses at the gene ends were 7 bases for V and 5 bases for J; bases not matched to a gene: 6. This CDR3 spans 12 amino acids. DNA for the CDR3: TGCAGCGCCGATCGGGGGGAAGATACGCAGTATTTT. It specifies CSADRGEDTQYF.

This clonotype was picked up a small number of times. The chain uses TRBV18 and TRBJ2-4; D is unresolved. Trimming cost V 0 bases and J 1 base, with 7 bases left between them. This CDR3 comprises 15 residues. Germline V gene sequence: CDR1 KGHSH, CDR2 LQKENI. The CDR3 DNA reads TGTGCCAGCTCACCACCGACGGTCGCCAAAAACATTCAGTACTTC. Amino acids: CASSPPTVAKNIQYF.

The chain uses TRBV5-1 and TRBJ2-6; D is tentatively TRBD1 or TRBD2 (5 bases each). Deletions cut 4 bases from V and 2 bases from J, with 13 bases between. Germline CDR1 and CDR2: SGHRS and YFSETQ. The CDR3 is made up of 16 amino acids. The chain's CDR3 is CASSPWDHAGANVLTF. The CDR3, as DNA: TGCGCCAGCAGCCCCTGGGACCATGCTGGGGCCAACGTCCTGACTTTC.

This clonotype was recorded a few times. The chain is built from TRBV5-1 and TRBJ2-2; 9 positions agree with TRBD1. Trimming took 4 bases from V and 4 from J; bases not matched to a gene: 8. From germline, CDR1 is SGHRS and CDR2 YFSETQ. The CDR3 is made up of 16 amino acids. CDR3 residues: CASSLGGTGITGELFF. In DNA form, the CDR3 reads TGCGCCAGCAGCCTTGGTGGGACAGGGATCACCGGGGAGCTGTTTTTT. The full variable domain, completed using reference TRBV5-1 and TRBJ2-2, is KAGVTQTPRYLIKTRGQQVTLSCSPISGHRSVSWYQQTPGQGLQFLFEYFSETQRNKGNFPGRFSGRQFSNSRSEMNVSTLELGDSALYLCASSLGGTGITGELFFGEGSRLTVL.

This clonotype showed up many times. The germline gene is not matched at one end of the junction; a read error may be the cause. CDR3 amino acids: CASNKDRGRSPLHF. The CDR3 DNA is TGTGCCAGCAACAAGGACAGGGGGCGATCACCCCTCCATTTT. The chain has TRBV6-6 and TRBJ1-6, with 11 bases lining up with TRBD1. Germline V gene data show CDR1 as MNHNY and CDR2 as SVGAGI (reference sequence). The CDR3 loop spans 14 amino acids.

A few counts support this clonotype. CDR3 in DNA: TGCGCCAGCAGCCAAGATCGAACATATGGCTACACCTTC. This encodes CASSQDRTYGYTF. The J gene is TRBJ1-2, the V gene TRBV4-1, with D hard to call. V was cut by 0 bases and J by 5 bases, with 7 bases left in between. The CDR3 runs to 13 residues. Germline lookup yields CDR1 MGHRA and CDR2 YSYEKL.

This clonotype was counted between two and nine times. J is TRBJ1-1 and V is TRBV7-9; maybe TRBD1 (6 bases). There are 15 residues in the CDR3. Trimming shortened V by 6 bases and J by 1 base, and 15 bases separated the two germline ends. Germline values: CDR1 SEHNR, CDR2 FQNEAQ (reference sequence). The CDR3 region is CASSLYREGNTEAFF. In nucleotides, the CDR3 is TGTGCCAGCAGTTTATACAGGGAGGGGAACACTGAAGCTTTCTTT.

This clonotype was recorded many times. The chain carries TRBV5-4 and TRBJ1-1; TRBD1 is a possible D gene (6 bases). V gave up 2 bases and J gave up 1 base, with 15 bases separating them. CDR3 length: 16 amino acids. The germline CDR1 and CDR2 sequences are SGHNT and YYREEE (reference sequence). The CDR3 loop is CASSFDGTRTNTEAFF. For the CDR3, the DNA is TGTGCCAGCAGCTTCGACGGGACAAGGACGAACACTGAAGCTTTCTTT.

The genes are TRBV2 and TRBJ2-1, with 12 bases fitting TRBD2. This CDR3 spans 16 amino acids. CDR1 and CDR2 (germline): SNHLY, FYNNEI. Trimming removed 7 bases from V and 9 bases from J; junction bases left unmatched: 13. CDR3 protein: CASNRLAGVGASEQFF. In nucleotides, the CDR3 is TGTGCCAGCAACCGACTAGCGGGAGTGGGGGCAAGTGAGCAGTTCTTC.

This clonotype has more than one count but fewer than ten. As DNA, the CDR3 is TGTGCCAGCAGTTTCGACAGGGACTGGGAGCAGTACTTC. It specifies CASSFDRDWEQYF. The gene calls are TRBV12-3 or TRBV12-4 and TRBJ2-7, with D perhaps matching TRBD1 (7 bases). The CDR3 consists of 13 residues. V shed 3 bases and J shed 7 bases, with 13 bases lying between them.

This clonotype was detected only a few times. The genes are TRBV7-9 and TRBJ1-5; D may be TRBD1 (6 bases). Per the germline V gene, CDR1 is SEHNR and CDR2 is FQNEAQ (reference sequence). CDR3 size: 16 residues. Trimming cost V 0 bases and J 0 bases, with 9 bases left between them. This chain's CDR3 is CASSLAGGGSNQPQHF. As DNA, the CDR3 is TGTGCCAGCAGCTTAGCAGGGGGAGGTAGCAATCAGCCCCAGCATTTT.

This chain joins TRBV12-3 or TRBV12-4 and TRBJ1-5; tentatively, D is TRBD1 (5 bases). CDR3 length: 12 residues. V shed 4 bases and J shed 4 bases, with 5 bases lying between them. CDR3: CASSWGNQPQHF. The CDR3 DNA sequence: TGTGCCAGCAGTTGGGGGAATCAGCCCCAGCATTTT.

This clonotype has at least ten counts. This chain links TRBV5-1 with TRBJ1-6, with TRBD1 identical over 9 bases. Germline values: CDR1 SGHRS, CDR2 YFSETQ. The CDR3 runs to 14 residues. J gave up 4 bases and V 4 bases, and 0 bases lay outside the gene matches. The CDR3 reads CASSGTGYNSPLHF. The CDR3 DNA is TGCGCCAGCAGCGGGACAGGGTATAATTCACCCCTCCACTTT.

This clonotype was detected ten times or more. The chain carries TRBV5-5 and TRBJ2-1, with 13 bases aligning to TRBD2. After removal of 1 base from V and 7 bases from J, the junction contained 2 bases not matched to a gene. The CDR3 totals 15 residues. Per the germline V gene, CDR1 is SGHKS and CDR2 is YYEKEE (reference sequence). The CDR3 sequence: CASSLTSGRENEQFF. DNA for the CDR3: TGTGCCAGCAGCTTGACTAGCGGGAGGGAAAATGAGCAGTTCTTC.

The rearrangement uses TRBV2 and TRBJ2-1; D gene unclear. V was clipped by 6 bases and J by 8 bases, with 8 bases between them. CDR1 and CDR2 (germline): SNHLY, FYNNEI. CDR3 size: 11 residues. The CDR3 sequence is CASRSVYEQFF. Here the CDR3 DNA reads TGTGCCAGCAGGTCCGTCTATGAGCAGTTCTTC.

The rearrangement links TRBV28 to TRBJ1-5, with 8 bases that match TRBD1. The CDR3 is made up of 16 amino acids. Germline assignment: CDR1 MDHEN and CDR2 SYDVKM. Unmatched junction bases numbered 4, after V lost 1 base and J lost 2 bases. In nucleotides, the CDR3 is TGTGCCAGCAGTTTATTTCCGACAGGGGGCAATCAGCCCCAGCATTTT. It translates to CASSLFPTGGNQPQHF.

This clonotype has a count of ten or more. V usage is TRBV20-1 and J usage is TRBJ2-5; D is unclear. The CDR3 covers 14 residues. Germline V lookup: CDR1 DFQATT, CDR2 SNEGSKA (reference sequence). Trimming took off 5 bases at V and 3 bases at J, with 16 bases between the two ends. In DNA, the CDR3 is TGCAGTGCTGCACGTCGGCAAGGCAAAGAGACCCAGTACTTC. Translating gives CSAARRQGKETQYF.